The 9 T cell receptor beta chains given below trace back to one sample, sequenced in a study of blood T cell repertoires in COVID-19. Profiling relied on immunoSEQ multiplex PCR, and the TCRdb table lists in-frame clones only, not all of them. The table lists approximately 380,000 clones, 88% of them singletons. The sequenced sample was PBMCs or T cells enriched from blood (not recorded which). The receptors come from a woman under 30 who had recovered from COVID-19.

The rearrangement uses TRBV7-2 and TRBJ2-2; tentatively, D is TRBD2 (5 bases). V was trimmed by 4 bases and J by 1 base, leaving 13 bases between them. Germline CDR1 SGHTA, CDR2 FQGNSA. This CDR3 is built from 16 residues. As DNA, the CDR3 is TGTGCCAGCAGCTCTCTGGCCAGCGGGAACACCGGGGAGCTGTTTTTT. It yields the protein CASSSLASGNTGELFF.

J is TRBJ2-2 and V is TRBV29-1; 7 nucleotides line up with TRBD1. The CDR3 has 14 amino acids. Germline CDR1 and CDR2: SQVTM and ANQGSEA. V dropped 7 bases and J dropped 1; count of bases not matched to a gene: 6. CDR3 nucleotide sequence: TGCAGCGCACAACAGGGGTTGAACACCGGGGAGCTGTTTTTT. Translated: CSAQQGLNTGELFF.

This chain joins TRBV11-1 and TRBJ2-3; perhaps TRBD2 as D (6 bases). The CDR3 consists of 13 residues. V lost 5 bases and J lost 6, with 12 bases in between. CDR1 is SGHAT and CDR2 is FQDESV in the germline V gene (reference sequence). The CDR3 region has the DNA TGTGCCAGCAGCGCGGGGCCCTGGGATACGCAGTATTTT. As protein: CASSAGPWDTQYF.

This clone showed up just once. J is TRBJ2-2 and V is TRBV6-5; 7 positions match TRBD1. The V gene end was trimmed by 6 bases and the J gene end by 5 bases; junction bases not matched to a gene: 9. Per the germline V gene, CDR1 is MNHEY and CDR2 is SVGAGI. The CDR3 contains 15 residues. Here the CDR3 DNA reads TGTGCCAGCAGCGCCATGACAGGGCGGACCGGGGAGCTGTTTTTT. Translating it yields CASSAMTGRTGELFF.

The chain joins TRBV24-1 to TRBJ2-1; possibly TRBD2 for D (5 bases). V dropped 9 bases and J dropped 0 bases, with 5 bases sitting between them. CDR3 size: 12 residues. Germline V gene sequence: CDR1 KGHDR, CDR2 SFDVKD. CDR3: CATGSSYNEQFF. CDR3 DNA: TGTGCCACCGGGAGCTCCTACAATGAGCAGTTCTTC.

The chain has TRBV27 and TRBJ2-7; D is possibly TRBD1 (6 bases). The V end was cut by 6 bases, the J end by 2 bases, with 20 bases between. The CDR3 has 16 residues. Germline CDR1 and CDR2: MNHEY and SMNVEV (reference sequence). CDR3 sequence: CASRGTTGRYTYEQYF. In DNA, the CDR3 is TGTGCCAGCAGGGGAACAACAGGGAGATATACCTACGAGCAGTACTTC.

This clone was seen more than once but under ten times. This chain links TRBV18 with TRBJ1-1; 7 bases match TRBD1. The CDR3 loop spans 13 amino acids. From germline, CDR1 is KGHSH and CDR2 LQKENI. V shed 6 bases, J shed 1 base, and the junction held 2 bases outside the gene matches. CDR3 loop: CASSRTGNTEAFF. CDR3 DNA sequence: TGTGCCAGCTCCCGGACAGGGAACACTGAAGCTTTCTTT. Looking up the rest from reference TRBV18 and TRBJ1-1 gives the full variable domain: NAGVMQNPRHLVRRRGQEARLRCSPMKGHSHVYWYRQLPEEGLKFMVYLQKENIIDESGMPKERFSAEFPKEGPSILRIQQVVRGDSAAYFCASSRTGNTEAFFGQGTRLTVV.

The chain joins TRBV4-3 to TRBJ2-7; a possible D gene is TRBD1 (6 bases). The V end was cut by 3 bases, the J end by 1 base, with 19 bases between. This CDR3 is 17 amino acids long. From germline, CDR1 is LGHNA and CDR2 YSLEER. This chain's CDR3 is CASSHVGAGAVSYEQYF. In nucleotides, the CDR3 is TGCGCCAGCAGCCATGTTGGAGCAGGGGCAGTTTCCTACGAGCAGTACTTC.

J is TRBJ1-1 and V is TRBV4-3; D is perhaps TRBD1 (5 bases). The CDR3 has 16 residues. V was pared by 4 bases and J by 8 bases, with 23 bases between. The germline V gene encodes CDR1 LGHNA and CDR2 YSLEER. CDR3 in DNA: TGCGCCAGCAGCCCCGTAGCGGGGGGTAAGCCCCCCGAAGCTTTCTTT. Translation gives CASSPVAGGKPPEAFF.